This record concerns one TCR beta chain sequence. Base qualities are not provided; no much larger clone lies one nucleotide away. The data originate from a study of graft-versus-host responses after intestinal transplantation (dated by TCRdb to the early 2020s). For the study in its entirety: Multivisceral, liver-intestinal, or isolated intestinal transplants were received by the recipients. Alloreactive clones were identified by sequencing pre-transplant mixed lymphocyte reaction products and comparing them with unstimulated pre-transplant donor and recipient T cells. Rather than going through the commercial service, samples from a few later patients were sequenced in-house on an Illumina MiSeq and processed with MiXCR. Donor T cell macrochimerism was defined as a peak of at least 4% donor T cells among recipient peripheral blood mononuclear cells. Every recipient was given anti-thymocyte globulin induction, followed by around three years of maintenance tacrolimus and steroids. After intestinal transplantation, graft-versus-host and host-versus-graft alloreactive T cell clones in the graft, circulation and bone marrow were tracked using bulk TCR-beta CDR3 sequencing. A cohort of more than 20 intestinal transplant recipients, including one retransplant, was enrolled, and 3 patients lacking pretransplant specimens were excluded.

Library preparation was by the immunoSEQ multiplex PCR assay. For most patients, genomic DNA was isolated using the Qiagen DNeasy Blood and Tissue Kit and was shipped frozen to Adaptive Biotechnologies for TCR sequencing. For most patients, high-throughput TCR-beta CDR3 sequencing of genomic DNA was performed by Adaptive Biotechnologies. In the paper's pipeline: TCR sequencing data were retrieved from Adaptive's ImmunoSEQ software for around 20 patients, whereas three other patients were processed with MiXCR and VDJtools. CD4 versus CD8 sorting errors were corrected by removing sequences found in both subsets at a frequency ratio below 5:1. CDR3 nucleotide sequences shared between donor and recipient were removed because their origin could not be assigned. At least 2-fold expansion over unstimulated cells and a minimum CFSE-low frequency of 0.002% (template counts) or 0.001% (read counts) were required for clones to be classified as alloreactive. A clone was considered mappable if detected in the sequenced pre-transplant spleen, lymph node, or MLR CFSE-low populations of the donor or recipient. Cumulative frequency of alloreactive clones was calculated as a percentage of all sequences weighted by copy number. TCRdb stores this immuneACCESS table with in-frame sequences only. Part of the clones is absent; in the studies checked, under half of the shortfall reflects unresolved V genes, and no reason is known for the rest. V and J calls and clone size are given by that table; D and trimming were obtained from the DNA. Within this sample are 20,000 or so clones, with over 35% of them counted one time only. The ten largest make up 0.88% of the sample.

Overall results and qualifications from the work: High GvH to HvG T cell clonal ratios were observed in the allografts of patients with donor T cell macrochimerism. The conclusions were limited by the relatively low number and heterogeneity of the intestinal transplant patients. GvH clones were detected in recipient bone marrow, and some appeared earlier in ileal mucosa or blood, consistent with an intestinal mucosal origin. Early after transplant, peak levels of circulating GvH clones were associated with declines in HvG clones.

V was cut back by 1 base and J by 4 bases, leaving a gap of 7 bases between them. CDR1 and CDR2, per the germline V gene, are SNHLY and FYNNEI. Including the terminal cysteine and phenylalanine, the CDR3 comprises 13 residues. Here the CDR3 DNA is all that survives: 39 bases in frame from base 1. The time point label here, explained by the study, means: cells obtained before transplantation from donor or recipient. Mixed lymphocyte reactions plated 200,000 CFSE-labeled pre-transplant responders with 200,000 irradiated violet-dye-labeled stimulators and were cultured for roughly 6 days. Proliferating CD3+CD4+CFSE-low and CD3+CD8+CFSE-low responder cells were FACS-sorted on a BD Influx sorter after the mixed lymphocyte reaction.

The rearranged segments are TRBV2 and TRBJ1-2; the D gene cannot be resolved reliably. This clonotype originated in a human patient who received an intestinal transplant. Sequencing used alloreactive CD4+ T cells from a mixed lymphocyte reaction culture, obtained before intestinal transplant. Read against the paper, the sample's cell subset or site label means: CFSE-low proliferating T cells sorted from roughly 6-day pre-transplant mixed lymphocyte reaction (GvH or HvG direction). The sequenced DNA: TGTGCCAGCAGTGAAGGCAGTACCTATGGCTACACCTTC. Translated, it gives CASSEGSTYGYTF.